The 24 T cell receptor beta chains reported below all come from one sample, sequenced in a study of T cells in Graves' hyperthyroidism and ophthalmopathy. Amplification of TCR beta CDR3 regions used RNA as the template. With the HTBI primer set, the TCR CDR3 went through a first round of RT-PCR. TCRdb analysed the multiplex PCR reads with MiXCR anew, one entry per CDR3 protein. The sample consists of about 520,000 distinct CDR3 sequences, under 25% of them appearing once. The sample was blood. The receptors were gathered from a man between 18 and 35 years old with Graves' hyperthyroidism.

This clonotype was detected ten times or more. This sequence joins TRBV11-3 and TRBJ2-7; no firm D call. This CDR3 is 13 amino acids long. Germline loops: CDR1 SGHNT, CDR2 YENEEA. The V end was cut by 6 bases, the J end by 3 bases, with 12 bases between. DNA of the CDR3: TGTGCCAGCAGTCGAATTGACGACTACGAGCAGTACTTC. Protein product: CASSRIDDYEQYF.

V is TRBV6-4 and J is TRBJ2-5; D is possibly TRBD2 (6 bases). The CDR3 spans 18 residues. V lost 8 bases to trimming and J lost 5 bases, with 30 bases between them. Germline V gives CDR1 MRHNA, CDR2 SNTAGT. The CDR3 is CASALRTRGISRWETQYF. DNA of the CDR3: TGTGCCAGCGCGTTAAGGACACGGGGGATCTCACGCTGGGAGACCCAGTACTTC.

This clonotype has just a few counts. The chain employs TRBV20-1 and TRBJ2-5, with 9 bases lining up with TRBD2. The CDR3 has 19 amino acids. The V gene's germline CDR1 is DFQATT and CDR2 SNEGSKA (reference sequence). V shed 0 bases and J 2 bases; nucleotides not matched to a gene: 16. For the CDR3, the DNA is TGCAGTGCTAGAGAGGATGTGCGGTTAGGGCTAGCGGGGCAAGAGACCCAGTACTTC. This sequence encodes CSAREDVRLGLAGQETQYF.

This clonotype was detected ten times or more. This chain joins TRBV6-1 and TRBJ1-2; D unclear. This CDR3 contains 13 residues. The germline V gene encodes CDR1 MNHNS and CDR2 SASEGT. The V end lost 6 bases, the J end lost 4 bases, and 12 bases lay between the germline ends. The CDR3 DNA sequence: TGTGCCAGCAGGAGGGCCAGCTCCTATGGCTACACCTTC. Encoded protein: CASRRASSYGYTF.

The rearrangement links TRBV5-1 to TRBJ2-5, with D tentatively TRBD2 (6 bases). Germline CDR1 and CDR2: SGHRS and YFSETQ. The CDR3 sequence is 15 residues long. The germline V and J ends were trimmed by 0 bases and 4 bases, with 13 bases remaining between them. CDR3 loop: CASSLEKVGGETQYF. As DNA, the CDR3 is TGCGCCAGCAGCTTGGAGAAGGTGGGGGGAGAGACCCAGTACTTC.

This clonotype was observed at least ten times. This sequence joins TRBV5-1 and TRBJ1-1; D remains ambiguous. V lost 2 bases and J 0 bases, leaving 17 bases between the germline ends. The germline CDR1 and CDR2 sequences are SGHRS and YFSETQ. The CDR3 extends over 17 amino acids. The CDR3 here is CASSFVPPGLMNTEAFF. CDR3 DNA sequence: TGCGCCAGCAGCTTCGTACCACCGGGCCTCATGAACACTGAAGCTTTCTTT.

At least ten counts were recorded for this clonotype. The J gene is TRBJ1-5, the V gene TRBV30; unclear D gene. The CDR3 extends over 14 amino acids. Trimming removed 2 bases at V and 0 bases at J, with 8 bases between. Germline assignment: CDR1 GTSNPN and CDR2 SVGIG (reference sequence). The CDR3 bases are TGTGCCTGGAGTCTACGGGCTAGCAATCAGCCCCAGCATTTT. As protein: CAWSLRASNQPQHF.

This clonotype was recorded a few times. The rearrangement uses TRBV12-3 or TRBV12-4 and TRBJ2-5, with TRBD2 matching 10 bases. Germline trimming cut 6 bases from V and 1 base from J; bases unmatched to any gene: 8. This CDR3 has 16 residues. This CDR3 reads CASSPLAGGGQETQYF. For the CDR3, the DNA is TGTGCCAGCAGCCCTTTAGCGGGGGGCGGCCAAGAGACCCAGTACTTC.

In its sample, this clonotype was seen many times. The chain links TRBV19 to TRBJ1-1, with D unresolved. Trimming removed 7 bases from V and 5 bases from J, with 11 bases in between. Germline lookup yields CDR1 LNHDA and CDR2 SQIVND (reference sequence). This CDR3 has 12 amino acids. The DNA of the CDR3 is TGTGCCAGTAACTTTCCTGGGACTGAAGCTTTCTTT. As protein: CASNFPGTEAFF. Drawing the rest from reference TRBV19 and TRBJ1-1, the complete variable domain is DGGITQSPKYLFRKEGQNVTLSCEQNLNHDAMYWYRQDPGQGLRLIYYSQIVNDFQKGDIAEGYSVSREKKESFPLTVTSAQKNPTAFYLCASNFPGTEAFFGQGTRLTVV.

A few counts support this clonotype. The V and J genes are TRBV28 and TRBJ2-7, with 9 bases matching TRBD2. The germline V gene encodes CDR1 MDHEN and CDR2 SYDVKM. The CDR3 is 14 amino acids. Trimming removed 6 bases from V and 3 bases from J; junction bases left unmatched: 6. CDR3 region: CASRGGGAVYEQYF. CDR3 nucleotides: TGTGCCAGCAGGGGCGGGGGGGCTGTCTACGAGCAGTACTTC.

Ten or more counts support this clonotype. At one end the junction does not follow the germline gene, possibly because of a read error. The chain carries TRBV28 and TRBJ2-5; TRBD2 matches at 9 bases. The CDR3 runs 19 residues. Germline lookup yields CDR1 MDHEN and CDR2 SYDVKM. The CDR3 region is CASSAGGLTPRTGQEAQYF. CDR3 DNA sequence: TGTGCCAGCAGTGCGGGGGGGCTTACCCCCAGGACGGGGCAAGAGGCCCAGTACTTC.

This clonotype appeared many times. This chain connects TRBV28 to TRBJ1-5; 7 positions match TRBD1. This CDR3 is 15 amino acids long. V gave up 5 bases and J gave up 4 bases; unmatched junction bases: 8. Germline assignment: CDR1 MDHEN and CDR2 SYDVKM. CDR3: CASSISRTGNQPQHF. CDR3 in DNA: TGTGCCAGCAGTATCTCTCGGACAGGAAATCAGCCCCAGCATTTT.

This clonotype was recorded many times. The CDR3 loop reads CASSSPGQGHQPQHF. For the CDR3, the DNA is TGTGCCAGCAGTTCCCCAGGACAGGGACATCAGCCCCAGCATTTT. The gene calls are TRBV6-5 and TRBJ1-5; 8 bases align to TRBD1. From germline, CDR1 is MNHEY and CDR2 SVGAGI. V lost 4 bases and J lost 5; bases outside the gene matches: 7. The CDR3 spans 15 residues.

Many counts were recorded for this clonotype. The chain joins TRBV2 to TRBJ1-6; D gene uncertain. The CDR3 covers 15 residues. The V gene's germline CDR1 is SNHLY and CDR2 FYNNEI. The germline V and J ends were trimmed by 4 bases and 2 bases, with 9 bases remaining between them. The CDR3, as DNA: TGTGCCAGCAGTGTACGCTCCCCCTATAATTCACCCCTCCACTTT. Protein product: CASSVRSPYNSPLHF.

This clonotype was picked up many times. This chain connects TRBV5-1 to TRBJ1-1; 7 nucleotides line up with TRBD1. The trim removed 4 bases at V and 11 bases at J, leaving 14 bases unmatched. Germline CDR1 and CDR2: SGHRS and YFSETQ. The CDR3 contains 14 residues. The CDR3 sequence: CASSPGVTGKVAFF. The CDR3 DNA follows: TGCGCCAGCAGCCCTGGAGTGACAGGGAAGGTGGCTTTCTTT.

The genes are TRBV6-2 or TRBV6-3 and TRBJ1-5, with 7 bases matching TRBD1. The V gene's germline CDR1 is MNHEY and CDR2 SVGEGT. The CDR3 runs to 16 residues. With V trimmed by 5 bases and J by 5 bases, 12 bases remained unmatched. CDR3 protein: CASSQGTAWVDQPQHF. Here the CDR3 DNA reads TGTGCCAGCAGTCAAGGGACAGCGTGGGTAGATCAGCCCCAGCATTTT.

This clonotype was seen at least ten times. The rearrangement joins TRBV2 to TRBJ2-7; 12 bases are shared with TRBD1. J gave up 2 bases and V 1 base, and 3 bases lay outside the gene matches. CDR1 and CDR2 from the germline V gene are SNHLY and FYNNEI. The CDR3 runs 16 residues. The CDR3 loop is CASSEEGTGGPYEQYF. CDR3 coding DNA: TGTGCCAGCAGTGAAGAGGGGACAGGGGGCCCCTACGAGCAGTACTTC.

This clonotype was counted many times. V is TRBV6-1 and J is TRBJ2-7, with a possible D match to TRBD2 (6 bases). Germline V lookup: CDR1 MNHNS, CDR2 SASEGT. V gave up 6 bases and J gave up 7 bases, with 22 bases separating them. This CDR3 comprises 15 residues. The DNA for the CDR3 is TGTGCCAGCAGCGAGACTAGGCAAGGGGCTTGGGAGCAGTACTTC. This gives the protein CASSETRQGAWEQYF.

This clonotype was picked up a small number of times. This sequence joins TRBV30 and TRBJ2-3; perhaps TRBD2 as D (5 bases). The germline CDR1 and CDR2 sequences are GTSNPN and SVGIG (reference sequence). V was clipped by 7 bases and J by 1 base, with 15 bases between them. The length of the CDR3 is 14 residues. The CDR3: CASLSGTRTDTQYF. The CDR3 coding sequence is TGTGCCTCTCTGAGCGGCACCCGCACAGATACGCAGTATTTT.

This clonotype has just a few counts. The chain recombines TRBV9 with TRBJ2-5; the D is unclear. The CDR3 has 14 residues. Germline V gives CDR1 SGDLS, CDR2 YYNGEE. V was cut by 0 bases and J by 5 bases, with 11 bases left in between. The CDR3 reads CASSVGMDVETQYF. The CDR3 region has the DNA TGTGCCAGCAGCGTAGGGATGGATGTGGAGACCCAGTACTTC.

The chain is built from TRBV6-2 or TRBV6-3 and TRBJ2-5; D uncertain. CDR1 is MNHEY and CDR2 is SVGEGT in the germline V gene. The CDR3 length is 13 residues. V lost 3 bases to trimming and J lost 0 bases, with 5 bases between them. CDR3 nucleotide sequence: TGTGCCAGCAGTTATCCGAACCAAGAGACCCAGTACTTC. Its protein is CASSYPNQETQYF.

The chain has TRBV2 and TRBJ1-1, with 7 bases aligning to TRBD1. Unmatched junction bases numbered 7, after V lost 6 bases and J lost 0 bases. The CDR3 has 15 residues. Germline V lookup: CDR1 SNHLY, CDR2 FYNNEI. The CDR3 nucleotides read TGTGCCAGCAGCGACAGGGCCCGCATGAACACTGAAGCTTTCTTT. Translating it yields CASSDRARMNTEAFF.

This clonotype has only a few counts. The J gene is TRBJ1-1, the V gene TRBV28; D not certain. The CDR3 has 12 residues. The germline CDR1 and CDR2 sequences are MDHEN and SYDVKM. Deletions cut 0 bases from V and 6 bases from J, with 5 bases between. CDR3 amino acids: CASSLWTAEAFF. The CDR3 DNA follows: TGTGCCAGCAGTTTATGGACTGCTGAAGCTTTCTTT.

This clonotype was recorded at least ten times. The chain links TRBV4-1 to TRBJ1-5; possible D gene TRBD1, 5 bases. This CDR3 is built from 15 residues. CDR1 and CDR2 from the germline V gene are MGHRA and YSYEKL. Trimming shortened V by 0 bases and J by 5 bases, and 11 bases separated the two germline ends. This chain's CDR3 is CASSQDVQGYQPQHF. The CDR3 nucleotides read TGCGCCAGCAGCCAAGATGTGCAGGGCTATCAGCCCCAGCATTTT.